This is a list of T cell receptor beta chains from one sample in a study of blood T cell repertoires in COVID-19. Generated by immunoSEQ multiplex PCR, the TCRdb table keeps only in-frame clones and is missing some. The sample yields some 270,000 clones, roughly four fifths seen once. The specimen was peripheral blood. The receptors here all came from a person between 70 and 80 years old with COVID-19, enrolled during active disease. The CDR3 runs from the conserved cysteine through the conserved F or W. The order of the fields is clone size, V gene, D gene, J gene, CDR3 DNA, CDR3 protein. A D gene is named only where the DNA matches it firmly. Some rows have no size entry. The others give once, few or many, or a class for an expanded clone.

-	TRBV7-3	-	TRBJ1-5	TGTGCCAGCACCTCGTCAGATGACAGTTGGGATCAGCCCCAGCATTTT	CASTSSDDSWDQPQHF
-	TRBV7-8	-	TRBJ2-2	TGTGCCAGCACCCTCCGTACAGGCGGTACCGGGGAGCTGTTTTTT	CASTLRTGGTGELFF
-	TRBV4-3	-	TRBJ2-7	TGCGCCAGCAGCCAAGATGGAGGATACGAGCAGTACTTC	CASSQDGGYEQYF
few	TRBV6-5	TRBD2	TRBJ2-1	TGTGCCAGCAGGCCTAGCGGGAGCTCCTACAATGAGCAGTTCTTC	CASRPSGSSYNEQFF
few	TRBV4-1	-	TRBJ1-2	TGCGCCAGCAGCCAAGGCCGGCGCGGTGGCTACACCTTC	CASSQGRRGGYTF
-	TRBV28	-	TRBJ2-3	TGTGCCAGCAGTTTTTTGGGGGGGCGCACAGATACGCAGTATTTT	CASSFLGGRTDTQYF
-	TRBV5-1	TRBD1	TRBJ2-2	TGCGCCAGCAGCTCTTCGACAGGGCAGCTGCCGGGGGAGCTGTTTTTT	CASSSSTGQLPGELFF
few	TRBV5-1	TRBD1	TRBJ2-1	TGCGCCAGCAGCACGGGACAGGGTGGGGGTGAGCAGTTCTTC	CASSTGQGGGEQFF
-	TRBV2	-	TRBJ1-4	TGTGCCAGCAGTGAAGGGCAGGTTGGCCCAACTAATGAAAAACTGTTTTTT	CASSEGQVGPTNEKLFF
few	TRBV2	-	TRBJ2-7	TGTGCCAGCAGTGAAGAGCCCCAAGACTGGGCCTACGAGCAGTACTTC	CASSEEPQDWAYEQYF
-	TRBV29-1	-	TRBJ1-2	TGCAGCGTTGATTCCGGTCCCTATGGCTACACCTTC	CSVDSGPYGYTF
-	TRBV7-2	-	TRBJ2-3	TGTGCCAGCAGCTTAGCGGTGAGAGGAGATACGCAGTATTTT	CASSLAVRGDTQYF
few	TRBV24-1	TRBD1	TRBJ2-5	TGTGCCACCAGTGATTTGGGGACAGGGTTGGAGACCCAGTACTTC	CATSDLGTGLETQYF
-	TRBV27	-	TRBJ1-1	TGTGCCAGCAGTTTATGGGCAGGGTCGGACACTGAAGCTTTCTTT	CASSLWAGSDTEAFF
-	TRBV5-1	-	TRBJ1-1	TGCGCCAGCAGCTTCGCGGTGAACACTGAAGCTTTCTTT	CASSFAVNTEAFF
-	TRBV6-5	-	TRBJ2-1	TGTGCCAGCAGTTACGTGGGGCCTCACTACAATGAGCAGTTCTTC	CASSYVGPHYNEQFF
-	TRBV15	TRBD2	TRBJ2-3	TGTGCCACCAGCAGAGGAGGGGTAGCGGGAGGCTCAGATACGCAGTATTTT	CATSRGGVAGGSDTQYF
-	TRBV7-9	TRBD1	TRBJ1-3	TGTGCCAGCAGCCGGGGACAGGGTGCTGGAAACACCATATATTTT	CASSRGQGAGNTIYF
-	TRBV23-1	TRBD1	TRBJ1-6	TGCGCCAGTCGACTGAAGGGACAGGGAGGTTCACCCCTCCACTTT	CASRLKGQGGSPLHF
-	TRBV10-3	TRBD1	TRBJ2-5	TGTGCCATCAGTGAGTCCCAGGGGGCGACTGAGACCCAGTACTTC	CAISESQGATETQYF
-	TRBV6-5	-	TRBJ1-2	TGTGCCAGCAGTATCACGAGCGCGGGCTACACCTTC	CASSITSAGYTF
-	TRBV5-1	TRBD1	TRBJ2-1	TGCGCCAGCTTCCGGGACAGGGGGCGGGATGAGCAGTTCTTC	CASFRDRGRDEQFF